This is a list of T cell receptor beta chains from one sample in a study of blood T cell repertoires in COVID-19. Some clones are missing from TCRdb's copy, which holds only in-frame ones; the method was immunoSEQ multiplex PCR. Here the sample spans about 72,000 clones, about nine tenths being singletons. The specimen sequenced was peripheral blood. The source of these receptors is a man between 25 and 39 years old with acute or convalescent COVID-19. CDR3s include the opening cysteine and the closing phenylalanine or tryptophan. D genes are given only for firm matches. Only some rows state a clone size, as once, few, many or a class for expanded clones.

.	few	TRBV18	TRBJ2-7	CASSPTGTFYEQYF	TGTGCCAGCTCACCAACGGGGACATTCTACGAGCAGTACTTC
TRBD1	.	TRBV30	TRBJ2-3	CAWTAGGITDTQYF	TGTGCCTGGACGGCAGGGGGCATCACAGATACGCAGTATTTT
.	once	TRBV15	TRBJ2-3	CATSSRVTDTQYF	TGTGCCACCAGCAGTCGCGTCACAGATACGCAGTATTTT
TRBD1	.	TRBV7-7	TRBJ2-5	CASSTRQGKETQYF	TGTGCTAGCAGCACCAGACAGGGGAAAGAGACCCAGTACTTC
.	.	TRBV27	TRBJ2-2	CASTADNTGELFF	TGTGCCAGCACCGCAGATAACACCGGGGAGCTGTTTTTT
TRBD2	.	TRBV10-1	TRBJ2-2	CASSPAGEIGELFF	TGCGCCAGCAGCCCAGCGGGAGAGATCGGGGAGCTGTTTTTT
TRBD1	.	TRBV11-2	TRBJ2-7	CASSLGQGIMYEQYF	TGTGCCAGCAGCTTAGGACAGGGGATAATGTACGAGCAGTACTTC
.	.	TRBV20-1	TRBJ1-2	CSASRTEGYTF	TGCAGTGCATCACGGACAGAAGGCTACACCTTC
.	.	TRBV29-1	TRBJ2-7	CSVISGGGYEQYF	TGCAGCGTCATTAGCGGTGGAGGGTACGAGCAGTACTTC
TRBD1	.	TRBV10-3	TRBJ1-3	CAISDRTGGAGNTIYF	TGTGCCATCAGTGACCGGACAGGGGGGGCTGGAAACACCATATATTTT
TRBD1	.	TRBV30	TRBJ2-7	CAWNHGTASYEQYF	TGTGCCTGGAACCACGGGACAGCATCCTACGAGCAGTACTTC
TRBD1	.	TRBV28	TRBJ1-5	CASSAQTGMGNQPQHF	TGTGCCAGCAGTGCCCAGACAGGGATGGGCAATCAGCCCCAGCATTTT
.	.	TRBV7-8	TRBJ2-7	CASSLARLARNSYEQYF	TGTGCCAGCAGCTTAGCGCGATTAGCGAGGAATAGCTACGAGCAGTACTTC
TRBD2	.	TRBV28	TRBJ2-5	CASSVHGRKETQYF	TGTGCCAGCAGTGTCCACGGGAGGAAAGAGACCCAGTACTTC
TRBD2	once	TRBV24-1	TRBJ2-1	CATSDHSGSSYNEQFF	TGTGCCACCAGTGATCATAGCGGGAGCTCCTACAATGAGCAGTTCTTC
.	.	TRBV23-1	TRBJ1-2	CASSNFQQRDRYTF	TGCGCCAGCAGTAATTTCCAACAGAGGGATCGCTACACCTTC
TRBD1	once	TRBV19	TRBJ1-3	CASSIGTGRGNTIYF	TGTGCCAGTAGTATTGGGACAGGGCGCGGAAACACCATATATTTT
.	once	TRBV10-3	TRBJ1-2	CAISAAGSANYGYTF	TGTGCCATCAGTGCGGCAGGATCAGCTAACTATGGCTACACCTTC
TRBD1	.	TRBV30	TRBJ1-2	CAWSDRVIRGYTF	TGTGCCTGGTCGGACAGGGTAATTCGTGGCTACACCTTC
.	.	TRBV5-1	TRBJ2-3	CASSLGVATDTQYF	TGCGCCAGCAGCTTGGGGGTAGCGACAGATACGCAGTATTTT